Described below is a single TCR beta chain sequence and its context. This record comes from a study of T cell changes during pregnancy in multiple sclerosis. V gave up 3 bases and J gave up 5 bases; unmatched junction bases: 6. CDR1 is KGHSH, CDR2 LQKENI, per germline. This CDR3 comprises 14 residues. Sequenced by immunoSEQ multiplex PCR; TCRdb stores in-frame clones only, minus some. The sample carries 65,000 to 70,000 clones, about 91% recorded once. The genes are TRBV18 and TRBJ2-5; 7 nucleotides line up with TRBD1. The clonotype comes from a female donor with multiple sclerosis, enrolled in a pregnancy study. The material was peripheral blood, obtained in the first trimester of pregnancy. The CDR3 nucleotides read TGTGCCAGCTCACCCGACAGGGATGTCGAGACCCAGTACTTC. This translates into CASSPDRDVETQYF.